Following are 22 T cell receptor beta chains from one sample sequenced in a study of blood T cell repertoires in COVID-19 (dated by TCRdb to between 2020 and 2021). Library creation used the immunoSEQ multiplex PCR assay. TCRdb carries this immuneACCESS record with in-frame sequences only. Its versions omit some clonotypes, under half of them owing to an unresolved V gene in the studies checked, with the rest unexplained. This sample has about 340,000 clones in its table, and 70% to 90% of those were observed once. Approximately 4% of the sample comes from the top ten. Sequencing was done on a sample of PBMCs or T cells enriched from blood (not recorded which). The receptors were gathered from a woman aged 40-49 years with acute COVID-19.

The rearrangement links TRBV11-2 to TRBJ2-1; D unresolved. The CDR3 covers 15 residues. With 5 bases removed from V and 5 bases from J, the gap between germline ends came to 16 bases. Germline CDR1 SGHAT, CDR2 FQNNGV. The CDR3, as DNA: TGTGCCAGCAGCCGTACTAAAATCGGAGACAATGAGCAGTTCTTC. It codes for CASSRTKIGDNEQFF. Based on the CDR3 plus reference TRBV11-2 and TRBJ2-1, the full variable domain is EAGVAQSPRYKIIEKRQSVAFWCNPISGHATLYWYQQILGQGPKLLIQFQNNGVVDDSQLPKDRFSAERLKGVDSTLKIQPAKLEDSAVYLCASSRTKIGDNEQFFGPGTRLTVL.

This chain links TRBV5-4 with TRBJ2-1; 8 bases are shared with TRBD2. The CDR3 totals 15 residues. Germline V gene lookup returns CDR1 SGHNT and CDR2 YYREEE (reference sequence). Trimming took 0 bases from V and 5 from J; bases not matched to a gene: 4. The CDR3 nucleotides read TGTGCCAGCAGCTTGGCGGGGGGGGGAAACAATGAGCAGTTCTTC. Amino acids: CASSLAGGGNNEQFF.

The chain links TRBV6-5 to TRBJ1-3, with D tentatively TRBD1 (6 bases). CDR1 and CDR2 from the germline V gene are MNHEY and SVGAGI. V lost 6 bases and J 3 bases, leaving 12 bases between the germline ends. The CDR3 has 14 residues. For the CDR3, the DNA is TGTGCCAGCAGGGACAGCCGATATGGAAACACCATATATTTT. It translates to CASRDSRYGNTIYF.

Here the CDR3 reads CASRMQGSNYGYTF. In nucleotides, the CDR3 is TGCGCCAGCAGAATGCAGGGGTCTAACTATGGCTACACCTTC. The chain couples TRBV5-1 to TRBJ1-2; a possible D gene is TRBD1 (6 bases). V was pared by 5 bases and J by 0 bases, with 11 bases between. This CDR3 has 14 amino acids. Per germline, CDR1 SGHRS and CDR2 YFSETQ.

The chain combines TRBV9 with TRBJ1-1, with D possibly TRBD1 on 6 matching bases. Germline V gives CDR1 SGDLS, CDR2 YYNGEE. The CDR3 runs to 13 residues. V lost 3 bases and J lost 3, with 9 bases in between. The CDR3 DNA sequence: TGTGCCAGCAGCGAGGGGGGGCACACTGAAGCTTTCTTT. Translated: CASSEGGHTEAFF.

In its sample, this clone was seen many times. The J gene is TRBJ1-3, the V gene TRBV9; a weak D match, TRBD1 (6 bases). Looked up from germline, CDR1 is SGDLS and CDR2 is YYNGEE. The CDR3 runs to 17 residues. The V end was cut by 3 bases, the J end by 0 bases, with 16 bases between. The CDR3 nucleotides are TGTGCCAGCAGCGAGGGGGATCGGTGGGCCTCTGGAAACACCATATATTTT. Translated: CASSEGDRWASGNTIYF.

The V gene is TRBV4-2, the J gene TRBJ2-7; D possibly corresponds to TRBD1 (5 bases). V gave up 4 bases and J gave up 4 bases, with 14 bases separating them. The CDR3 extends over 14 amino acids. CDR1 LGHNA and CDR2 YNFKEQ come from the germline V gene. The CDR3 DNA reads TGTGCCAGCAGCCCTGGGGTAGGGGCGTACGAGCAGTACTTC. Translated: CASSPGVGAYEQYF.

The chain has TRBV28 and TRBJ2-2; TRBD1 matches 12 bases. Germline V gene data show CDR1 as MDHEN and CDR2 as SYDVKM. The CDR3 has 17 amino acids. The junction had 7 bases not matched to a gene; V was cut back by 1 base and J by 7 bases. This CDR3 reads CASSLFWDRGHSGELFF. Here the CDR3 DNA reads TGTGCCAGCAGTTTATTTTGGGACAGGGGGCATAGCGGGGAGCTGTTTTTT.

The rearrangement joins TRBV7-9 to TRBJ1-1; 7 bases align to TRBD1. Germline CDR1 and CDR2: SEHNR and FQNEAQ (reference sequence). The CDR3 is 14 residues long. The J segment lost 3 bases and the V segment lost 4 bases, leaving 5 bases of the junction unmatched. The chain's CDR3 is CASSYRTGYTEAFF. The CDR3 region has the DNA TGTGCCAGCAGCTATCGGACAGGTTACACTGAAGCTTTCTTT.

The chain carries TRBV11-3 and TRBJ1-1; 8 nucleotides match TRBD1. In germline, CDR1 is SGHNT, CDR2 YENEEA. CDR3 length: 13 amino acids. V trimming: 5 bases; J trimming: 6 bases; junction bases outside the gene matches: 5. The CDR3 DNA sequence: TGTGCCAGCAGCGACCGACAGGGGTCTGAAGCTTTCTTT. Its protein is CASSDRQGSEAFF.

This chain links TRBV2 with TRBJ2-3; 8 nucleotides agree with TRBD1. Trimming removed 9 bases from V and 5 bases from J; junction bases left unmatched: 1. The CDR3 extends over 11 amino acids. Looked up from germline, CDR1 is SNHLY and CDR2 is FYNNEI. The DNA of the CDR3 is TGTGCCAGAGACAGGGGAGATACGCAGTATTTT. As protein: CARDRGDTQYF.

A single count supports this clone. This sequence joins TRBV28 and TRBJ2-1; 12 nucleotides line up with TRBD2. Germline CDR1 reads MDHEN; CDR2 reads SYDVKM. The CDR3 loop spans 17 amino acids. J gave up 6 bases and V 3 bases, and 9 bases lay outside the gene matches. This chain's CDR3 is CASSFFRLAGAVNEQFF. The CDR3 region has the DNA TGTGCCAGCAGTTTTTTTAGACTAGCGGGAGCGGTCAATGAGCAGTTCTTC.

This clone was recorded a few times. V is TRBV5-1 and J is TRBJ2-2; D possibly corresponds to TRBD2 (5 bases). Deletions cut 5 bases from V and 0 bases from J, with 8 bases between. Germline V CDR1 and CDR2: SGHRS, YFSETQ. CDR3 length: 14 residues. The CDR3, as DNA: TGCGCCAGCAGTGTCGGGGCGAACACCGGGGAGCTGTTTTTT. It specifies CASSVGANTGELFF.

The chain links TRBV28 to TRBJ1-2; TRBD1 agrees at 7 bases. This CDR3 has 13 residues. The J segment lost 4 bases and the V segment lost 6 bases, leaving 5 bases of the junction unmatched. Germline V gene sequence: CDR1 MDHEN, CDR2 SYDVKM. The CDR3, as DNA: TGTGCCAGCAGGTCGGGACAGAGCTATGGCTACACCTTC. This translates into CASRSGQSYGYTF.

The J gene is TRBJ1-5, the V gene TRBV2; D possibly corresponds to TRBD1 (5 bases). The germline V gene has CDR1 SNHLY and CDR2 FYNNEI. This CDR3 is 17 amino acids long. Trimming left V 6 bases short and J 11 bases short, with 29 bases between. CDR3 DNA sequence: TGTGCCAGCAGCACCCCGCCGGAGGGCAGGGTTAGGGTGGCCCAGCATTTT. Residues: CASSTPPEGRVRVAQHF. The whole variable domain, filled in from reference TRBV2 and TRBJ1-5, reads EPEVTQTPSHQVTQMGQEVILRCVPISNHLYFYWYRQILGQKVEFLVSFYNNEISEKSEIFDDQFSVERPDGSNFTLKIRSTKLEDSAMYFCASSTPPEGRVRVAQHFGDGTRLSIL.

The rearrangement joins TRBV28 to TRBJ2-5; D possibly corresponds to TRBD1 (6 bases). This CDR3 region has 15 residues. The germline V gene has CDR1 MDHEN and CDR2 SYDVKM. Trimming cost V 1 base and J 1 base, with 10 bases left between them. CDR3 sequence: CASSLSVGGQETQYF. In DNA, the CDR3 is TGTGCCAGCAGTTTATCCGTAGGGGGCCAAGAGACCCAGTACTTC.

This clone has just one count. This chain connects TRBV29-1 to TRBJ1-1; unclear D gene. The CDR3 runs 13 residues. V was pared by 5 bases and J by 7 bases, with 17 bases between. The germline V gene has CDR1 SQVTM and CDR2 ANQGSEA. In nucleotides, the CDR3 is TGCAGCGTTTACTTGAAGATCGCAAGTGAAGCTTTCTTT. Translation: CSVYLKIASEAFF.

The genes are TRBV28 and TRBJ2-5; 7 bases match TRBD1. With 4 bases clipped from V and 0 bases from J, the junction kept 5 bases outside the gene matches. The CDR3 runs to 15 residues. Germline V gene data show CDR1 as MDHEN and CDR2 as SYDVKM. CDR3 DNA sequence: TGTGCCAGCAGTTCCGGACAGGATTACCAAGAGACCCAGTACTTC. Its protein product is CASSSGQDYQETQYF.

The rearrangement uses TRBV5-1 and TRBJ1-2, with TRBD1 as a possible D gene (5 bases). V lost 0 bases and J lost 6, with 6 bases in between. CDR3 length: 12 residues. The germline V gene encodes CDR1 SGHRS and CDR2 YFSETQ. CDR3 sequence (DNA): TGCGCCAGCAGCTTGGTGGACAATGGCTACACCTTC. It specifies CASSLVDNGYTF.

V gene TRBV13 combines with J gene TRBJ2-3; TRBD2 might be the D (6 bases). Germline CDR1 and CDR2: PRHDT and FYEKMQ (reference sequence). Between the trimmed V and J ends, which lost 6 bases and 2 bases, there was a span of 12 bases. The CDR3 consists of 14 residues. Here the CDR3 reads CASRIAAYTDTQYF. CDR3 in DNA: TGTGCCAGCAGGATAGCGGCGTACACAGATACGCAGTATTTT.

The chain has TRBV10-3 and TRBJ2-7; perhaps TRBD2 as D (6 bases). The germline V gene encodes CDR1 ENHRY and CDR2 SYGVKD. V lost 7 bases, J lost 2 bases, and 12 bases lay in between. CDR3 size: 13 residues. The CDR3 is CAINGGLAYEQYF. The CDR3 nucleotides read TGTGCCATCAACGGGGGATTGGCCTACGAGCAGTACTTC.

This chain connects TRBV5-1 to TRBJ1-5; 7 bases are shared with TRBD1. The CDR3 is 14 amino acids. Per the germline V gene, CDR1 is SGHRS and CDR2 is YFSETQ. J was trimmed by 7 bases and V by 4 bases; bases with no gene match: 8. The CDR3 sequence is CASSPQGVGQPQHF. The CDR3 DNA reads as TGCGCCAGCAGCCCCCAGGGGGTAGGACAGCCCCAGCATTTT.